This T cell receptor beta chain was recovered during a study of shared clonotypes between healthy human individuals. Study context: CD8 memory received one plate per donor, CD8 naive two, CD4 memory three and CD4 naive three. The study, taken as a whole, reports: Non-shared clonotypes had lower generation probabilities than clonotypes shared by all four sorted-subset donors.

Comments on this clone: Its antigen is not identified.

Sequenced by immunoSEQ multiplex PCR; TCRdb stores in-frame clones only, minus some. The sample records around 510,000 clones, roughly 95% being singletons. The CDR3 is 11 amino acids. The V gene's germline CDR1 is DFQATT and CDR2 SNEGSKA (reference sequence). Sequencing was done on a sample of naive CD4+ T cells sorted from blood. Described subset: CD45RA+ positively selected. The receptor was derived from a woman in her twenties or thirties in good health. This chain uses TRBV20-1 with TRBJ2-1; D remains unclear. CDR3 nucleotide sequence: TGCAGCTCAGGCGTTAACAATGAGCAGTTCTTC. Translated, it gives CSSGVNNEQFF.